Listed below are T cell receptor beta chains from one sample, sequenced in a study of PD-1 blockade in classical Hodgkin lymphoma. Method: immunoSEQ multiplex PCR; TCRdb's copy keeps in-frame clones and lacks some. The data contain more than 50,000 clones, approximately 90% of them seen just once; the ten biggest clones take up about 15%. The source material was peripheral blood mononuclear cells (PBMCs), sampled at baseline. Receptor source: a human donor with classical Hodgkin lymphoma. Each CDR3 is given with its conserved first and last residue. A D gene is named only where the DNA matches it firmly. Where a row states a size, it is once, few, many or the class of an expanded clone; other rows omit it.

V	size	J	D	DNA	CDR3
TRBV13	.	TRBJ1-6	.	TGTGCCAGCAGCTTCCAGGGGAGTCCGAGCTCCTATAATTCACCCCTCCACTTT	CASSFQGSPSSYNSPLHF
TRBV12-5	.	TRBJ1-1	.	TGTGCTAGTGGTTTGGAAGTGAACACTGAAGCTTTCTTT	CASGLEVNTEAFF
TRBV19	.	TRBJ2-1	TRBD1	TGTGCCAGTAGTGGTCTCCGGGACAGCAACTACAATGAGCAGTTCTTC	CASSGLRDSNYNEQFF
TRBV11-2	.	TRBJ1-4	.	TGTGCCAGCAGTAGAGACAGGAATGAAAAACTGTTTTTT	CASSRDRNEKLFF
TRBV5-1	.	TRBJ2-1	.	TGCGCCAGCAGCTTGGATCTATTCTCCTACAATGAGCAGTTCTTC	CASSLDLFSYNEQFF
TRBV4-2	.	TRBJ1-4	.	TGTGCCAGCAGCCAAGGAAGAGGAAATGGGGTCGGAGATGAAAAACTGTTTTTT	CASSQGRGNGVGDEKLFF
TRBV7-8	.	TRBJ2-3	.	TGTGCCAGCAGCTTTAGGGTGTTCTACACAGATACGCAGTATTTT	CASSFRVFYTDTQYF
TRBV14	.	TRBJ1-3	.	TGTGCCAGCAGCCAAGTTACAGGATGGGGGAACACCATATATTTT	CASSQVTGWGNTIYF
TRBV7-9	few	TRBJ2-3	TRBD2	TGTGCCAGCGGGGCGGGGGGCACAGATACGCAGTATTTT	CASGAGGTDTQYF
TRBV27	.	TRBJ2-7	.	TGTGCCAGCAGTTGGTCAGGGTCAGTGGAGCAGTACTTC	CASSWSGSVEQYF
TRBV6-1	.	TRBJ2-7	TRBD2	TGTGCCAGCAGCGGCCTGACGGGGGGACTAGCTCAGCAGTACTTC	CASSGLTGGLAQQYF
TRBV7-2	.	TRBJ2-2	.	TGTGCCAGCAGCTCCTCAGGAGTGGGGGAGCTGTTTTTT	CASSSSGVGELFF
TRBV30	few	TRBJ2-6	.	TGTGCCTGGAGTTGGGGACCTCTACCCTCTGGGGCCAACGTCCTGACTTTC	CAWSWGPLPSGANVLTF
TRBV7-6	medium-sized	TRBJ1-2	.	TGTGCCAGCAGCCCTCTCCCGAGAGCTAACTATGGCTACACCTTC	CASSPLPRANYGYTF
TRBV13	.	TRBJ1-1	.	TGTGCCAGCAGCTATGGAATGGGGAACACTGAAGCTTTCTTT	CASSYGMGNTEAFF
TRBV18	.	TRBJ2-3	TRBD2	TGTGCCAGCTCACCAATAGTAACACTAGCGGGGGAGACAAATACGCAGTATTTT	CASSPIVTLAGETNTQYF
TRBV4-1	.	TRBJ2-3	.	TGCGCCAGCAGCCACTACCTAGATACGCAGTATTTT	CASSHYLDTQYF
TRBV19	.	TRBJ1-1	.	TGTGCCAGTACTATGGGGGGATCAACTGAAGCTTTCTTT	CASTMGGSTEAFF
TRBV9	.	TRBJ2-3	.	TGTGCCAGCAGCGTAGGGGGGGCGCAGAGAGATACGCAGTATTTT	CASSVGGAQRDTQYF
TRBV27	.	TRBJ2-7	.	TGTGCCAGCAGGAAGCAGGGGGGCCCTTACGAGCAGTACTTC	CASRKQGGPYEQYF